This T cell receptor (beta chain) was captured by sequencing in a study of spatial heterogeneity in lung cancer. Study summary: Mean representation of each unique TCR and UMI combination in the raw reads exceeded ten occurrences. The study's findings and limits: Detection of ubiquitous tumor TCRs in blood was higher at resection than follow-up.

The CDR3 is 14 residues long. Looked up from germline, CDR1 is SGHRS and CDR2 is YFSETQ. Unmatched junction bases numbered 7, after V lost 2 bases and J lost 10 bases. This clonotype was recorded a few times. Its specificity is unknown. From the 5' RACE reads, TCRdb called clonotypes with MiXCR, one entry per CDR3 protein. The data contain some 37,000 distinct CDR3 sequences, less than 9% of them singletons. Time point specified: sample taken at primary tumor resection. The sequenced material consisted of unsorted whole RNA from tumor, nontumor lung or frozen PBMC. The chain employs TRBV5-1 and TRBJ2-1; 9 bases align to TRBD1. The sequences come from PBMCs, collected at surgery. The clonotype originates from a female donor with early-stage non-small cell lung cancer. The CDR3 nucleotides are TGCGCCAGCAGCTTAGGACAGGGGAGCGGGGAGCAGTTCTTC. Amino acid sequence: CASSLGQGSGEQFF.